This T cell receptor (beta chain) derives from a study of blood T cell repertoires in COVID-19. Whole-study context: Sites in the United States, Italy and Spain provided acute and convalescent COVID-19 samples. The cDNA or gDNA used as material had been derived from T cells, B-cell-depleted T cells, or PBMCs.

In the authors' methods: How many nucleated cells were present was estimated from reference gene primer amplification. Here immunoSEQ multiplex PCR was the method, and the copy in TCRdb shows in-frame clones only, minus some. The V and J calls and clone size come from that table; D and trimming were worked out from the DNA. The data show about 270,000 clones, approximately 86% seen once. The germline V gene encodes CDR1 SNHLY and CDR2 FYNNEI. The CDR3 runs 15 residues. V was trimmed by 5 bases and J by 6 bases, leaving 17 bases between them. The origin of this receptor is a woman between 70 and 85 years old with COVID-19, enrolled during active disease. Sequenced material: peripheral blood. This chain uses TRBV2 with TRBJ1-5, with D possibly TRBD1 on 6 matching bases. CDR3 sequence reads: CASSRTRDNPQPQHF. The CDR3 DNA follows: TGTGCCAGCAGTCGCACCCGGGACAATCCTCAGCCCCAGCATTTT.